This T cell receptor (beta chain) was identified during a study of shared clonotypes between healthy human individuals. Overall study results and limits: Clonotype sharing among donors was expected to depend on sequencing depth.

Remarks on this clone: Antigen: not known. The same CDR3 is also encoded by other DNA sequences in this sample.

Germline lookup yields CDR1 LGHNA and CDR2 YSLEER. This CDR3 spans 14 amino acids. Trimming at V came to 1 base and at J to 2 bases, leaving 2 bases not matched to a gene. The table came from immunoSEQ multiplex PCR; TCRdb's copy has only in-frame clones and leaves some out. Seen here are about 2.1 million clones, about 94% observed once, and the top ten hold less than 2%. The naive CD8 subset, CD45RO-negative cells positively selected for CCR7, excluded terminally differentiated effector memory CD45RA+ cells. The study drew all its donors from Caucasian adults living in Nashville, Tennessee. This clonotype was sampled from a man aged 18 to 35 in good health. Some clones in this sample may be carry-over from other donors' samples. The V call is TRBV4-3, the J call TRBJ2-7; 7 bases agree with TRBD1. The sequenced sample consisted of naive CD8+ T cells from PBMCs. CDR3 DNA sequence: TGCGCCAGCAGCCAAGTGCAGGGGGCCTACGAGCAGTACTTC. This sequence encodes CASSQVQGAYEQYF.